What follows are 21 T cell receptor beta chains derived from one specimen sequenced in a study of shared clonotypes between healthy human individuals (TCRdb year 2020). Receptor amplification or capture employed the immunoSEQ multiplex PCR assay. TCRdb took over this immuneACCESS table, retaining in-frame rearrangements with V and J assigned. Such tables are incomplete; in checked studies, under half of the missing clones stem from an unresolved V gene, and the remainder is unexplained. For this sample there are 2 million to 3 million clones; approximately 90% appear just once. The ten largest clones take up roughly 0.13% of the sample. Sequencing used naive CD4+ T cells sorted from blood. What the cell subset or site label conveys for this sample: CD45RA+ positively selected. All receptors derive from a man between 18 and 29 years old in good health.

The V call is TRBV5-1, the J call TRBJ1-1, with a weak D call TRBD1 (6 bases). This CDR3 has 15 residues. Trimming took off 0 bases at V and 1 base at J, with 10 bases between the two ends. CDR1 and CDR2 (germline): SGHRS, YFSETQ. CDR3 DNA sequence: TGCGCCAGCAGCTTGGCGACAGGAAGGAACACTGAAGCTTTCTTT. It translates to CASSLATGRNTEAFF.

V is TRBV6-1 and J is TRBJ1-2; D unclear. The germline V and J ends were trimmed by 6 bases and 8 bases, with 10 bases remaining between them. The CDR3 spans 11 residues. The germline V gene encodes CDR1 MNHNS and CDR2 SASEGT. CDR3 residues: CASSPGWGYTF. The CDR3 DNA is TGTGCCAGCAGCCCTGGGTGGGGCTACACCTTC.

This chain links TRBV7-2 with TRBJ2-7, with D perhaps TRBD1 (6 bases). Germline V gene data show CDR1 as SGHTA and CDR2 as FQGNSA. The CDR3 contains 15 residues. Trimming removed 10 bases from V and 0 bases from J, with 19 bases in between. Here the CDR3 reads CATARDRSSSYEQYF. DNA for the CDR3: TGTGCCACCGCAAGAGACAGGTCGAGCTCCTACGAGCAGTACTTC.

The CDR3 spells CASRNRDRGLDEQFF. In DNA, the CDR3 is TGTGCCAGCAGGAACCGGGACAGGGGGCTAGATGAGCAGTTCTTC. The V gene is TRBV6-5, the J gene TRBJ2-1; TRBD1 agrees at 12 bases. Losses at the gene ends were 6 bases for V and 8 bases for J; bases not matched to a gene: 8. The CDR3 extends over 15 amino acids. Germline V gene sequence: CDR1 MNHEY, CDR2 SVGAGI.

The chain links TRBV4-3 to TRBJ2-7; no firm D call. CDR1 and CDR2 from the germline V gene are LGHNA and YSLEER. This CDR3 region has 14 residues. V shed 1 base and J shed 1 base, with 8 bases lying between them. The CDR3 DNA sequence: TGCGCCAGCAGCCAAGCAGCCAGGTCCTACGAGCAGTACTTC. Translated, it gives CASSQAARSYEQYF.

As for this clone: The junction departs from the called germline gene at one end, perhaps through a read error. The rearrangement links TRBV30 to TRBJ1-2; D gene uncertain. Germline V gene sequence: CDR1 GTSNPN, CDR2 SVGIG (reference sequence). CDR3 length: 11 amino acids. The CDR3 bases are TGTGCCTGGAGTGTAATGGCAGGCTGCACCTTC. Translation: CAWSVMAGCTF.

The chain is built from TRBV18 and TRBJ2-5; TRBD1 aligns across 7 bases. The DNA end is a closer match to TRBJ2-7, so the J assignment may be wrong. In germline, CDR1 is KGHSH, CDR2 LQKENI. The CDR3 contains 14 residues. CDR3 coding DNA: TGTGCCAGCTCACCAGGACAGGAGGCTAACGAGCAGTACTTC. Its translation is CASSPGQEANEQYF.

Concerning this clone itself: The same CDR3 also results from other DNA sequences found in this sample. This CDR3 reads CASGRSANTGELFF. The CDR3 bases are TGTGCCAGTGGCCGTTCTGCGAACACCGGGGAGCTGTTTTTT. The chain employs TRBV2 and TRBJ2-2; D is unresolved. The V end lost 9 bases, the J end lost 0 bases, and 11 bases lay between the germline ends. CDR1 and CDR2 from the germline V gene are SNHLY and FYNNEI. This CDR3 is 14 amino acids long.

The gene calls are TRBV7-9 and TRBJ1-1, with D maybe TRBD1 (5 bases). Trimming cost V 2 bases and J 8 bases, with 9 bases left between them. This CDR3 has 12 amino acids. Germline CDR1 reads SEHNR; CDR2 reads FQNEAQ (reference sequence). Written as DNA, the CDR3 is TGTGCCAGCAGCTTACGTACAGGAGAAGCTTTCTTT. Translation gives CASSLRTGEAFF.

The rearrangement uses TRBV5-1 and TRBJ1-1, with 10 positions matching TRBD1. Germline V gene data show CDR1 as SGHRS and CDR2 as YFSETQ. There are 16 residues in the CDR3. The V gene end was trimmed by 4 bases and the J gene end by 1 base; junction bases not matched to a gene: 7. The CDR3 DNA is TGCGCCAGCAGCCCGGAGACAGGGGGCGCGAACACTGAAGCTTTCTTT. Translating it yields CASSPETGGANTEAFF.

This chain connects TRBV4-1 to TRBJ2-3; TRBD2 agrees at 8 bases. Per the germline V gene, CDR1 is MGHRA and CDR2 is YSYEKL. V lost 6 bases and J lost 2; bases outside the gene matches: 10. The CDR3 covers 16 residues. The CDR3, as DNA: TGCGCCAGCAGGCCCATGACTAGCGTCCCCACAGATACGCAGTATTTT. Translated: CASRPMTSVPTDTQYF.

In its sample, this clone was seen once. This chain joins TRBV30 and TRBJ2-5; no reliable D call. The V end was cut by 0 bases, the J end by 4 bases, with 9 bases between. In germline, CDR1 is GTSNPN, CDR2 SVGIG (reference sequence). The CDR3 totals 13 residues. Here the CDR3 reads CAWSVTLRETQYF. CDR3 DNA sequence: TGTGCCTGGAGTGTAACCCTCCGAGAGACCCAGTACTTC. The variable domain in full, completed from reference TRBV30 and TRBJ2-5, reads SQTIHQWPATLVQPVGSPLSLECTVEGTSNPNLYWYRQAAGRGLQLLFYSVGIGQISSEVPQNLSASRPQDRQFILSSKKLLLSDSGFYLCAWSVTLRETQYFGPGTRLLVL.

The CDR3, as DNA: TGTGCCAGCAGCCAAGACTCCGGCAGGGCCAGGACTAGCGGGAGGAGGTACCAAGAGACCCAGTACTTC. It codes for CASSQDSGRARTSGRRYQETQYF. This chain connects TRBV14 to TRBJ2-5, with 14 bases lining up with TRBD2. The J segment lost 0 bases and the V segment lost 0 bases, leaving 18 bases of the junction unmatched. CDR3 length: 23 residues. From germline, CDR1 is SGHDN and CDR2 FVKESK.

The chain is built from TRBV18 and TRBJ2-1; D not certain. With 9 bases removed from V and 0 bases from J, the gap between germline ends came to 15 bases. The CDR3 loop spans 15 amino acids. Germline values: CDR1 KGHSH, CDR2 LQKENI. The CDR3, as DNA: TGTGCCAGTTTAGTTTCTCCCAGCTCCTACAATGAGCAGTTCTTC. Translation: CASLVSPSSYNEQFF.

This clone was found once. V usage is TRBV6-5 and J usage is TRBJ2-4; D may be TRBD1 or TRBD2 (6 bases each). The CDR3 is 14 amino acids. From germline, CDR1 is MNHEY and CDR2 SVGAGI. V gave up 6 bases and J gave up 0 bases, with 9 bases separating them. CDR3 region: CASSRGLAKNIQYF. The CDR3 DNA sequence: TGTGCCAGCAGCAGGGGACTAGCCAAAAACATTCAGTACTTC.

J is TRBJ1-1 and V is TRBV18; 7 nucleotides agree with TRBD1. Per the germline V gene, CDR1 is KGHSH and CDR2 is LQKENI. Losses at the gene ends were 2 bases for V and 2 bases for J; bases not matched to a gene: 5. This CDR3 region has 15 residues. CDR3 residues: CASSPFTGVNTEAFF. In DNA, the CDR3 is TGTGCCAGCTCACCATTCACAGGGGTTAACACTGAAGCTTTCTTT.

The V and J genes are TRBV5-4 and TRBJ2-7; 7 bases agree with TRBD1. Germline CDR1 SGHNT, CDR2 YYREEE (reference sequence). The CDR3 length is 14 residues. The J segment lost 2 bases and the V segment lost 3 bases, leaving 5 bases of the junction unmatched. In DNA, the CDR3 is TGTGCCAGCAGCTGGGACAGCCAAACCTACGAGCAGTACTTC. Protein product: CASSWDSQTYEQYF.

The chain recombines TRBV14 with TRBJ2-1; tentative D call: TRBD1 (6 bases). The ends were cut back, 1 base at V and 0 bases at J, with 16 bases in the middle. This CDR3 has 18 amino acids. Germline CDR1 SGHDN, CDR2 FVKESK. DNA of the CDR3: TGTGCCAGCAGCCAAGCCTACCGGACAGATATCTCCTACAATGAGCAGTTCTTC. Protein: CASSQAYRTDISYNEQFF. Together with reference TRBV14 and TRBJ2-1, the CDR3 gives the full variable domain: EAGVTQFPSHSVIEKGQTVTLRCDPISGHDNLYWYRRVMGKEIKFLLHFVKESKQDESGMPNNRFLAERTGGTYSTLKVQPAELEDSGVYFCASSQAYRTDISYNEQFFGPGTRLTVL.

V gene TRBV4-3 combines with J gene TRBJ2-3; 13 nucleotides line up with TRBD2. CDR3 size: 18 residues. V lost 0 bases, J lost 7 bases, and 10 bases stayed unmatched. Looked up from germline, CDR1 is LGHNA and CDR2 is YSLEER. CDR3 region: CASSQDMLGTSGTNTQYF. Here the CDR3 DNA reads TGCGCCAGCAGCCAAGACATGCTTGGGACTAGCGGGACGAATACGCAGTATTTT.

The chain links TRBV11-2 to TRBJ2-3; D is tentatively TRBD1 or TRBD2 (6 bases each). The CDR3 consists of 18 residues. Germline V gene data show CDR1 as SGHAT and CDR2 as FQNNGV. Trimming removed 2 bases from V and 1 base from J, with 19 bases in between. The CDR3, as DNA: TGTGCCAGCAGCTTATCCCTAATAGTTAGGGGGGGCACAGATACGCAGTATTTT. Its protein product is CASSLSLIVRGGTDTQYF.

In this sample, this clone turned up a few times. Other DNA sequences in the sample encode the same CDR3. This sequence joins TRBV2 and TRBJ2-5, with D unresolved. The CDR3 is made up of 10 amino acids. Germline V CDR1 and CDR2: SNHLY, FYNNEI. Trimming removed 4 bases at V and 6 bases at J, with 3 bases between. The CDR3 DNA sequence: TGTGCCAGCAGTGTCCAGACCCAGTACTTC. It yields the protein CASSVQTQYF.